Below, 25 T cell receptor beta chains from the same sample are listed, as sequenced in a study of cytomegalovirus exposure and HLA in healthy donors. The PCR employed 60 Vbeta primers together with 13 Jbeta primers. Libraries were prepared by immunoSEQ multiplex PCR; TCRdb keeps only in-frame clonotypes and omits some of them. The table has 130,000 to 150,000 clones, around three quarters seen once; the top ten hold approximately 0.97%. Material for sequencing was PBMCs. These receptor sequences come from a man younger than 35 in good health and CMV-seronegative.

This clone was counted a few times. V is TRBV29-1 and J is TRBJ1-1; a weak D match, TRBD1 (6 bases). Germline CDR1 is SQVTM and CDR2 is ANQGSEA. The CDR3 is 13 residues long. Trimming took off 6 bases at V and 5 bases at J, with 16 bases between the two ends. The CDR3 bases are TGCAGCGTCACGACAGGTCGAGGAACTGAAGCTTTCTTT. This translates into CSVTTGRGTEAFF.

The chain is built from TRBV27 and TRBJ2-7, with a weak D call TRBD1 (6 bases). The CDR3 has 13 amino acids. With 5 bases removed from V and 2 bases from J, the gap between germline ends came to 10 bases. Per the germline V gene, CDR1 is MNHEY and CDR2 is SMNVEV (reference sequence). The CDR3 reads CASSHRVPYEQYF. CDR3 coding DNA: TGTGCCAGCAGTCACAGGGTCCCCTACGAGCAGTACTTC.

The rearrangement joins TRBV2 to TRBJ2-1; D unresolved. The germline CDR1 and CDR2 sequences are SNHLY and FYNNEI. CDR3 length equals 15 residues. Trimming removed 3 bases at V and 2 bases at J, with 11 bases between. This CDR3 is CASSDLQSTYNEQFF. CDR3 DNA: TGTGCCAGCAGTGACCTCCAGTCGACCTACAATGAGCAGTTCTTC.

CDR3 nucleotide sequence: TGTGCCAGCAGCATACGGACACTAGGCTACACCTTC. Translating it yields CASSIRTLGYTF. The rearrangement joins TRBV21-1 to TRBJ1-2; TRBD1 reflects the table's D call only, with no check against the DNA. TRBV21-1 is termed a pseudogene. There are 12 residues in the CDR3.

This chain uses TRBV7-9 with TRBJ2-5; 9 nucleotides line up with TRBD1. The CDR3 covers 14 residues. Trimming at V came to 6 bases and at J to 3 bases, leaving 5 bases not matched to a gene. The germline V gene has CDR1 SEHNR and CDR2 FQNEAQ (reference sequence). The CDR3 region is CASRPWDREETQYF. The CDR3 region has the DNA TGTGCCAGCAGACCCTGGGACAGGGAAGAGACCCAGTACTTC.

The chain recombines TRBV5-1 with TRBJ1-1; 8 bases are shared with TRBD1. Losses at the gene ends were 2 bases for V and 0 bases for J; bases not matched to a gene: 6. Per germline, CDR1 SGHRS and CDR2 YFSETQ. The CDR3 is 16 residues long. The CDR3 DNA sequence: TGCGCCAGCAGCTTCAGGGGGCGAGGGATGAACACTGAAGCTTTCTTT. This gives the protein CASSFRGRGMNTEAFF.

The CDR3 coding sequence is TGTGCCAGCAGCGTCCGGGACACCATTGGATCACCCCTCCACTTT. It is translated as CASSVRDTIGSPLHF. The V and J genes are TRBV13 and TRBJ1-6, with a tentative D call TRBD1 (6 bases). Per the germline V gene, CDR1 is PRHDT and CDR2 is FYEKMQ (reference sequence). V lost 5 bases and J lost 10, with 18 bases in between. CDR3 length equals 15 residues.

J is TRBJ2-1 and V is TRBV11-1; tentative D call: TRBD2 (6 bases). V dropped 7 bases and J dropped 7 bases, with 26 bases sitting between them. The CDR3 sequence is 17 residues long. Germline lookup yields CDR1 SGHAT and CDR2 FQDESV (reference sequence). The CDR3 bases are TGTGCCAGCAAGACCCGGCTCGGGCGGGGTACATTGAATGAGCAGTTCTTC. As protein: CASKTRLGRGTLNEQFF.

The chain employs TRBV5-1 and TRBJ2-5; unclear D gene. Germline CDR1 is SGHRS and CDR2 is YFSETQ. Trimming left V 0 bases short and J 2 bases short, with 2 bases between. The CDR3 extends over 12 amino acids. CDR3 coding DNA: TGCGCCAGCAGCTTGGTACAAGAGACCCAGTACTTC. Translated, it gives CASSLVQETQYF.

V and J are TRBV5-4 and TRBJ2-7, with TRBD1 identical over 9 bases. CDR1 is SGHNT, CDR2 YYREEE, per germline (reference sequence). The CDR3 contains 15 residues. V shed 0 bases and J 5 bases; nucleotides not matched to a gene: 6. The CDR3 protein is CASSLEQGAPHEQYF. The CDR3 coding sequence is TGTGCCAGCAGCTTGGAACAGGGGGCCCCCCACGAGCAGTACTTC.

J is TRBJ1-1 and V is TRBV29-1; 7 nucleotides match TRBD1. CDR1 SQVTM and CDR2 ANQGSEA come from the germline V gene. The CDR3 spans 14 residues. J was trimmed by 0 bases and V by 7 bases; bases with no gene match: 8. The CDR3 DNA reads TGCAGCGGTTGGGGGACAGCCTTGAACACTGAAGCTTTCTTT. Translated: CSGWGTALNTEAFF.

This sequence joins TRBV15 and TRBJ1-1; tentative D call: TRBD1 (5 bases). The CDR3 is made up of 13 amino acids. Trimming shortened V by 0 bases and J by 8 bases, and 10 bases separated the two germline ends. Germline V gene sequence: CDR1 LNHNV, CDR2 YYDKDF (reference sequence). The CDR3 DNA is TGTGCCACCAGCAGAGATGGGGAGGGGGAAGCTTTCTTT. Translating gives CATSRDGEGEAFF.

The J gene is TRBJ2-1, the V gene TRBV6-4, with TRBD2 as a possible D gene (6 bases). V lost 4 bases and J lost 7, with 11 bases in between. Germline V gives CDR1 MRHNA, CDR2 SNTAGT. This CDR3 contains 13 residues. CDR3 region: CASSGGAGNEQFF. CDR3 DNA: TGTGCCAGCAGTGGTGGGGCGGGGAATGAGCAGTTCTTC.

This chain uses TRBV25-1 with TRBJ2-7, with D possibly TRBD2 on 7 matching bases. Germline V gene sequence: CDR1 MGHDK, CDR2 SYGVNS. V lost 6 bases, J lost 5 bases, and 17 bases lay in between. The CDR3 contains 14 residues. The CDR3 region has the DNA TGTGCCAGCAGCGGGGCGGGGGCGAGGAACGAGCAGTACTTC. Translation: CASSGAGARNEQYF.

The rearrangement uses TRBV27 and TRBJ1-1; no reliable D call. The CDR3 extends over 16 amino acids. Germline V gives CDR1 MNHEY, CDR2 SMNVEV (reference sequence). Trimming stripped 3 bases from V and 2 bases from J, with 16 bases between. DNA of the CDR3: TGTGCCAGCAGTTTTGATATCCTCCGACATAACACTGAAGCTTTCTTT. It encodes CASSFDILRHNTEAFF.

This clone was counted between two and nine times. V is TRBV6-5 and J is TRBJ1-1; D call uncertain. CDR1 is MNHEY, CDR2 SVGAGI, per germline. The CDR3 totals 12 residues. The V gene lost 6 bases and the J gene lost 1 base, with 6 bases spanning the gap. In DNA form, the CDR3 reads TGTGCCAGCAGGCCAGGGAACACTGAAGCTTTCTTT. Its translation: CASRPGNTEAFF.

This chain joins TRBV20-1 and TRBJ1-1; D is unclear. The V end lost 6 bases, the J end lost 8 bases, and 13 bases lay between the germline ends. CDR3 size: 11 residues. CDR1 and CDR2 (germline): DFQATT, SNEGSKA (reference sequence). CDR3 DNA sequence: TGCAGTGCGAAGGACTCCGGAGAAGCTTTCTTT. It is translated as CSAKDSGEAFF.

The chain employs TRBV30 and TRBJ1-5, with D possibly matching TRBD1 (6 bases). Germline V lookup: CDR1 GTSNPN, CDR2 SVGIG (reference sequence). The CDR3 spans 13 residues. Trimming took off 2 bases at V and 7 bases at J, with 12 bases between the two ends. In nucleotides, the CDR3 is TGTGCCTGGAGTACACAGGGTGGGCAGCCCCAGCATTTT. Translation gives CAWSTQGGQPQHF.

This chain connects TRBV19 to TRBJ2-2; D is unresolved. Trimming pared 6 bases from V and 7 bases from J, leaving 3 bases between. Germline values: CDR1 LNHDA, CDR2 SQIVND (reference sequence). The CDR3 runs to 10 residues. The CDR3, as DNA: TGTGCCAGTAGCAACGGGGAGCTGTTTTTT. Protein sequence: CASSNGELFF.

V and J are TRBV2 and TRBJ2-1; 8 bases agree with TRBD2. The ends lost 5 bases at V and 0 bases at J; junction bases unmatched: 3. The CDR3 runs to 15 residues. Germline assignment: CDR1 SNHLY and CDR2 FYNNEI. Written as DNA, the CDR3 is TGTGCCAGCAGTTTCAGCGGGAGCTCCTACAATGAGCAGTTCTTC. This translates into CASSFSGSSYNEQFF.

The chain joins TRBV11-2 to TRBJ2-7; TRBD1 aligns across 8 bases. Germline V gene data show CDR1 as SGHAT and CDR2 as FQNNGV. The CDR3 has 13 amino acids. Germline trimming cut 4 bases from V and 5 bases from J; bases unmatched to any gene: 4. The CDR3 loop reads CASSWTGSHEQYF. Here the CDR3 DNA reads TGTGCCAGCAGCTGGACAGGGTCCCACGAGCAGTACTTC.

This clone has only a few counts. CDR3 in amino acids: CASSLRPGNQPQHF. The CDR3 DNA follows: TGTGCCAGCAGCTTGAGGCCGGGGAATCAGCCCCAGCATTTT. The gene calls are TRBV5-6 and TRBJ1-5, with D unclear. The CDR3 has 14 residues. Per germline, CDR1 SGHDT and CDR2 YYEEEE. V gave up 1 base and J gave up 4 bases, with 9 bases separating them. Variable domain in full (rest from reference TRBV5-6 and TRBJ1-5): DAGVTQSPTHLIKTRGQQVTLRCSPKSGHDTVSWYQQALGQGPQFIFQYYEEEERQRGNFPDRFSGHQFPNYSSELNVNALLLGDSALYLCASSLRPGNQPQHFGDGTRLSIL.

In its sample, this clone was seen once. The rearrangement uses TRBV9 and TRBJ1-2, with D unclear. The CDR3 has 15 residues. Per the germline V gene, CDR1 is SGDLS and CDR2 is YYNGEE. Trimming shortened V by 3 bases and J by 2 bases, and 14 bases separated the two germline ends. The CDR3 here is CASSAGLEGNYGYTF. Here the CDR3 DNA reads TGTGCCAGCAGCGCGGGTCTGGAGGGCAACTATGGCTACACCTTC.

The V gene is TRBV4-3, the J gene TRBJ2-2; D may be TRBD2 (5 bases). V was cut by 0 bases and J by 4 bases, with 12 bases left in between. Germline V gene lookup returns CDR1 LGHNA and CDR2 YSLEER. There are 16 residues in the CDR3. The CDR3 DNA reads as TGCGCCAGCAGCCAAGACTGGGGAGTCGGCACCGGGGAGCTGTTTTTT. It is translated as CASSQDWGVGTGELFF.

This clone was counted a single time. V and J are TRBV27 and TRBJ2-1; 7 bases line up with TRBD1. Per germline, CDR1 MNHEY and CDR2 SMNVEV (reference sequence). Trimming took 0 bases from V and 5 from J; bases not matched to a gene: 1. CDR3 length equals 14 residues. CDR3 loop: CASSLSTGNNEQFF. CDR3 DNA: TGTGCCAGCAGTTTATCGACAGGGAACAATGAGCAGTTCTTC.